This paragraph covers one T cell receptor (beta chain) sequence. Data came from immunoSEQ multiplex PCR; TCRdb stores just in-frame clones and leaves some out. Here the sample spans 600,000 or so clones, 87% being singletons. This specimen comes from a study of shared T cell receptors in the human thymus. Germline V gene lookup returns CDR1 SGHTA and CDR2 FQGNSA. V lost 1 base to trimming and J lost 3 bases; unmatched junction nucleotides: 3. This CDR3 region has 14 residues. The same specimen was also included in a second study, on human thymus T cells. That paper states: Thymus was obtained from resections taken during corrective heart surgery. Thymic repertoires from unrelated individuals overlapped highly, related research reported.

The rearrangement uses TRBV7-2 and TRBJ2-7; 7 bases fit TRBD1. The receptor was derived from a boy younger than two with a congenital heart defect. Sequencing was carried out using thymocytes. The CDR3 loop reads CASSLEGGLYEQYF. The CDR3, as DNA: TGTGCCAGCAGCTTAGAAGGGGGCCTCTACGAGCAGTACTTC.